The rows below give T cell receptor beta chains drawn from one sample of a study of post-analysis software for immune sequencing data. TCRdb recomputed calls from the PCR reads with MiXCR, one row per CDR3 protein. The table lists fewer than 900,000 distinct CDR3 sequences, roughly 46% of them singletons. Sequencing used blood. The receptors here all came from a girl under 18 with multiple sclerosis. CDR3s include the opening cysteine and the closing phenylalanine or tryptophan. The D gene is left open where the match is weak. The listing skips clone size in some rows; elsewhere it reads once, few, many or a size class.

abundance	d_gene	v_gene	j_gene	CDR3aa	CDR3nt
NA	TRBD2	TRBV12-3/TRBV12-4	TRBJ2-5	CASNELAGLQETQYF	TGTGCCAGCAACGAGCTAGCGGGATTACAAGAGACCCAGTACTTC
NA	NA	TRBV28	TRBJ2-2	CASNLNTGELFF	TGTGCCAGCAATTTAAACACCGGGGAGCTGTTTTTT
NA	NA	TRBV20-1	TRBJ2-7	CSAREWAVSSYEQYF	TGCAGTGCTAGGGAATGGGCGGTTAGCTCCTACGAGCAGTACTTC
NA	NA	TRBV7-3	TRBJ2-6	CASSSRPASGANVLTF	TGTGCCAGCAGCTCCAGGCCCGCCTCTGGGGCCAACGTCCTGACTTTC
NA	NA	TRBV6-5	TRBJ1-6	CASSPTFYNSPLHF	TGTGCCAGCAGCCCGACATTCTATAATTCACCCCTCCACTTT
few	NA	TRBV6-2/TRBV6-3	TRBJ2-3	CASSYDKGTGPGTSHDVGDTQYF	TGTGCCAGCAGTTACGATAAGGGGACAGGCCCCGGGACTAGCCACGATGTTGGAGATACGCAGTATTTT
NA	NA	TRBV4-3	TRBJ1-2	CASSQRLGLGYGYTF	TGCGCCAGCAGCCAACGCCTGGGTTTAGGATATGGCTACACCTTC
NA	NA	TRBV7-9	TRBJ2-3	CASSSGKRDTQYF	TGTGCCAGCAGCTCGGGAAAGCGAGATACGCAGTATTTT
NA	TRBD2	TRBV5-6	TRBJ2-3	CASILGGEPTDTQYF	TGTGCCAGCATCCTGGGGGGGGAACCCACAGATACGCAGTATTTT
NA	NA	TRBV10-3	TRBJ1-2	CAISPGSQNYGYTF	TGTGCCATCAGCCCCGGGAGCCAAAACTATGGCTACACCTTC
NA	TRBD1	TRBV9	TRBJ2-2	CASSVIRDRGEIGELFF	TGTGCCAGCAGCGTAATAAGGGACAGGGGGGAGATCGGGGAGCTGTTTTTT
few	NA	TRBV29-1	TRBJ2-7	CSVGGHSNPYEQYF	TGCAGCGTCGGGGGACACAGCAACCCCTACGAGCAGTACTTC
NA	NA	TRBV3-1	TRBJ1-2	CASSQGDRNFGYTF	TGTGCCAGCAGCCAAGGGGACCGAAACTTTGGCTACACCTTC
few	TRBD1	TRBV7-2	TRBJ2-7	CASSLGDRGGYEQYF	TGTGCCAGCAGCTTAGGGGACAGGGGTGGATACGAGCAGTACTTC
NA	NA	TRBV6-1	TRBJ2-1	CASSEAIYTSNEQFF	TGTGCCAGCAGTGAAGCAATATATACTAGCAATGAGCAGTTCTTC
few	TRBD1	TRBV28	TRBJ1-2	CASSFGRGSDGYTF	TGTGCCAGCAGTTTCGGCAGGGGGTCCGATGGCTACACCTTC
few	NA	TRBV28	TRBJ1-2	CASFRGLNYGYTF	TGTGCCAGCTTCCGGGGCCTCAACTATGGCTACACCTTC
NA	NA	TRBV6-5	TRBJ1-2	CASKTSNYGYTF	TGTGCCAGCAAGACCTCAAACTATGGCTACACCTTC
few	TRBD2	TRBV12-3/TRBV12-4	TRBJ2-7	CASSSGGLGLTGSYEQYF	TGTGCCAGCAGTTCTGGGGGACTAGGGCTTACGGGGTCCTACGAGCAGTACTTC
few	NA	TRBV4-3	TRBJ1-2	CASSQEDIRFGGYTF	TGCGCCAGCAGCCAAGAAGACATCCGTTTTGGTGGCTACACCTTC
few	NA	TRBV29-1	TRBJ1-2	CSVTERAAYGYTF	TGCAGCGTTACGGAGAGGGCAGCATATGGCTACACCTTC
NA	NA	TRBV7-2	TRBJ2-3	CASSLGWGADTQYF	TGTGCCAGCAGCTTAGGGTGGGGGGCAGATACGCAGTATTTT
NA	TRBD1	TRBV7-2	TRBJ2-1	CASSLAGVWGQGANEQFF	TGTGCCAGCAGCTTAGCTGGGGTCTGGGGACAGGGGGCCAATGAGCAGTTCTTC
NA	TRBD2	TRBV29-1	TRBJ2-3	CSVERGLAGGGDTQYF	TGCAGCGTTGAGAGGGGACTAGCGGGAGGAGGAGATACGCAGTATTTT
NA	NA	TRBV7-9	TRBJ2-5	CASSPWISALGTQYF	TGTGCCAGCAGCCCTTGGATTAGCGCCCTTGGGACCCAGTACTTC
NA	TRBD2	TRBV13	TRBJ2-7	CASSLSGRQLEQYF	TGTGCCAGCAGCTTAAGCGGGAGGCAGCTGGAGCAGTACTTC
once	NA	TRBV12-3/TRBV12-4	TRBJ1-1	CASSHQAGDTEAFF	TGTGCCAGCAGTCACCAGGCAGGGGACACTGAAGCTTTCTTT
NA	NA	TRBV3-1	TRBJ2-3	CASGTPNRDTQYF	TGTGCCAGCGGGACGCCCAATAGAGATACGCAGTATTTT
few	NA	TRBV10-3	TRBJ2-5	CAIRPEGGKETQYF	TGTGCCATCCGGCCAGAGGGGGGGAAAGAGACCCAGTACTTC
NA	TRBD1	TRBV5-6	TRBJ2-5	CASSLSRGLWGETQYF	TGTGCCAGCAGCTTGTCCAGGGGGCTTTGGGGGGAGACCCAGTACTTC
NA	NA	TRBV20-1	TRBJ2-2	CSAPSAADTGELFF	TGCAGTGCCCCCAGCGCGGCGGACACCGGGGAGCTGTTTTTT
few	TRBD1	TRBV29-1	TRBJ1-2	CSVADRGYGYTF	TGCAGCGTTGCGGACAGGGGATATGGCTACACCTTC
few	NA	TRBV5-1	TRBJ2-1	CASSLRLRNEQFF	TGCGCCAGCAGCTTGCGACTCCGCAATGAGCAGTTCTTC
NA	TRBD2	TRBV9	TRBJ2-1	CASSVSGSGAYNEQFF	TGTGCCAGCAGCGTAAGTGGTAGCGGGGCCTACAATGAGCAGTTCTTC
NA	TRBD2	TRBV11-2	TRBJ2-5	CASRRLAGSQETQYF	TGTGCCAGCAGGCGACTAGCGGGATCCCAAGAGACCCAGTACTTC
NA	NA	TRBV28	TRBJ1-1	CASSPQRTNTEAFF	TGTGCCAGCAGTCCCCAACGGACGAACACTGAAGCTTTCTTT
NA	TRBD2	TRBV5-1	TRBJ2-2	CASSWASGSNTGELFF	TGCGCCAGCAGCTGGGCTAGCGGGAGTAATACCGGGGAGCTGTTTTTT
few	TRBD2	TRBV20-1	TRBJ2-1	CSASGGGINNEQFF	TGCAGTGCTAGCGGGGGGGGAATCAACAATGAGCAGTTCTTC